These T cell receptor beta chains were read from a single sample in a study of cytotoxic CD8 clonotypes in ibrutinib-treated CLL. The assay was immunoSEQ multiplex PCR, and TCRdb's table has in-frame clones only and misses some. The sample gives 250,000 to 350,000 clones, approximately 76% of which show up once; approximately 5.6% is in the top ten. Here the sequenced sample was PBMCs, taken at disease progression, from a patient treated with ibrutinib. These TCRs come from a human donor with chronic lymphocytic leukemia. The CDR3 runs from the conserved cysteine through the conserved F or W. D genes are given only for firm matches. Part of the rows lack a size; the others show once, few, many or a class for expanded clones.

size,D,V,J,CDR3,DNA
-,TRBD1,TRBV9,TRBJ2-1,CASSVRTGSSYNEQFF,TGTGCCAGCAGCGTTCGGACAGGCAGCTCCTACAATGAGCAGTTCTTC
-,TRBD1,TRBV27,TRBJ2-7,CASSWGQGAVEQYF,TGTGCCAGCAGTTGGGGACAGGGGGCGGTCGAGCAGTACTTC
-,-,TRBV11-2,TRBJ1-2,CASSRLMSNGYTF,TGTGCCAGCAGCCGCTTGATGTCTAATGGCTACACCTTC
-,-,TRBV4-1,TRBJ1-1,CASSQARRPEEAFF,TGCGCCAGCAGCCAAGCCAGGAGGCCAGAAGAAGCTTTCTTT
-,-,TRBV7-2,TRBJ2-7,CASSLGVAGLPYEQYF,TGTGCCAGCAGCTTAGGAGTGGCGGGTCTACCCTACGAGCAGTACTTC
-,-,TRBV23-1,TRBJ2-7,CASDSSYEQYF,TGCGCCAGCGACAGCTCCTACGAGCAGTACTTC
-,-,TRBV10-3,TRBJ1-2,CAIRQHHYGYTF,TGTGCCATCAGGCAGCACCACTATGGCTACACCTTC
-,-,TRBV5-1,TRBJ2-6,CASSLGHPMSSGANVLTF,TGCGCCAGCAGCTTGGGTCACCCGATGAGCTCTGGGGCCAACGTCCTGACTTTC
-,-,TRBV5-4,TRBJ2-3,CASRQGGLSGSDTQYF,TGTGCCAGCAGACAAGGGGGTCTTAGCGGCTCAGATACGCAGTATTTT
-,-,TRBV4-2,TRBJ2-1,CASSQGRGYNEQFF,TGTGCCAGCAGCCAGGGTCGTGGGTACAATGAGCAGTTCTTC
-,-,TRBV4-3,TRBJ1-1,CASSQDRSGKTEAFF,TGCGCCAGCAGCCAAGATCGGTCGGGGAAGACTGAAGCTTTCTTT
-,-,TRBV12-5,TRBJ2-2,CASGLGLGSAAGELFF,TGTGCTAGTGGTTTGGGCCTAGGGTCTGCGGCCGGGGAGCTGTTTTTT
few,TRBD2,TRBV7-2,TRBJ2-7,CASSTGLAGAGQYF,TGTGCCAGCAGCACAGGACTAGCGGGGGCAGGGCAGTACTTC
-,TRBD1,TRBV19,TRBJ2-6,CASSIPGTGTWANVLTF,TGTGCCAGTAGTATCCCGGGGACAGGGACCTGGGCCAACGTCCTGACTTTC
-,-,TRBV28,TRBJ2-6,CASHLGIPGANVLTF,TGTGCCAGTCATTTGGGGATTCCTGGGGCCAACGTCCTGACTTTC
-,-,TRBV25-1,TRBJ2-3,CASSDRVQITDTQYF,TGTGCCAGCAGTGATCGGGTCCAGATCACAGATACGCAGTATTTT
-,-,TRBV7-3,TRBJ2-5,CASSPGGGGGETQYF,TGTGCCAGCAGCCCAGGGGGAGGAGGAGGGGAGACCCAGTACTTC
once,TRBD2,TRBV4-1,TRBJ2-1,CASSIAGASYNEQFF,TGCGCCAGCAGTATAGCGGGAGCAAGTTACAATGAGCAGTTCTTC